This entry features one TCR beta chain sequence. As processed by the authors: Amplification of reference gene primers was used by the study to estimate nucleated cell counts. Sequenced by immunoSEQ multiplex PCR; TCRdb stores in-frame clones only, minus some. V and J calls and clone size are those listed in that table; D and trimming were worked out from the DNA. Among about 83,000 clones listed, more than 80% were seen once. J gave up 7 bases and V 6 bases, and 10 bases lay outside the gene matches. This CDR3 is built from 14 residues. The germline V gene encodes CDR1 KGHSH and CDR2 LQKENI. The sample is drawn from a study of blood T cell repertoires in COVID-19. Study background: COVID-19 samples, acute and convalescent, were from the United States, Italy and Spain. Sample material is recorded as cDNA or gDNA derived from T cells, B-cell-depleted T cells, or PBMCs.

The sequenced sample was peripheral blood. V gene TRBV18 combines with J gene TRBJ1-2, with 8 bases fitting TRBD1. The receptor's source is an elderly woman with acute or convalescent COVID-19. CDR3 in amino acids: CASSLQDRAVGYTF. Written as DNA, the CDR3 is TGTGCCAGCTCTCTTCAGGACAGGGCTGTTGGCTACACCTTC.